Presented here are 14 T cell receptor beta chains from one specimen sequenced in a study of preoperative IRX-2 immunotherapy in early breast cancer. Some clones are missing from TCRdb's copy, which holds only in-frame ones; the method was immunoSEQ multiplex PCR. In the table there are 60,000 or so clones, roughly 94% of which are singletons. The treatment denotes: preoperative locoregional IRX-2 cytokine immunotherapy. Sampling was done from a patient treated with IRX-2 immunotherapy. The receptor set was obtained from a human donor with breast cancer.

The V gene is TRBV29-1, the J gene TRBJ2-4, with D unclear. V lost 7 bases to trimming and J lost 2 bases, with 18 bases between them. CDR3 length: 15 amino acids. CDR1 is SQVTM and CDR2 is ANQGSEA in the germline V gene. CDR3 in amino acids: CSASPSPGPKNIQYF. The CDR3 region has the DNA TGCAGCGCCTCCCCGTCCCCTGGACCCAAAAACATTCAGTACTTC.

The V and J genes are TRBV11-2 and TRBJ2-1, with 10 nucleotides matching TRBD2. In germline, CDR1 is SGHAT, CDR2 FQNNGV. V gave up 3 bases and J gave up 8 bases; unmatched junction bases: 4. The CDR3 spans 14 residues. The CDR3 DNA reads as TGTGCCAGCAGCTTGGTAGCGGGAGGACATGAGCAGTTCTTC. Translating gives CASSLVAGGHEQFF.

The chain links TRBV7-2 to TRBJ2-1; TRBD2 aligns across 7 bases. The ends lost 3 bases at V and 3 bases at J; junction bases unmatched: 5. Germline lookup yields CDR1 SGHTA and CDR2 FQGNSA. CDR3 size: 15 residues. This CDR3 is CASSFVGGNYNEQFF. In nucleotides, the CDR3 is TGTGCCAGCAGCTTTGTGGGAGGGAACTACAATGAGCAGTTCTTC.

The sample holds one count of this clone. The V gene is TRBV4-3, the J gene TRBJ1-6; D is unresolved. Between the trimmed V and J ends, which lost 0 bases and 7 bases, there was a span of 10 bases. The length of the CDR3 is 15 residues. Germline CDR1 and CDR2: LGHNA and YSLEER. This chain's CDR3 is CASSQDFSSNSPLHF. CDR3 coding DNA: TGCGCCAGCAGCCAAGATTTCAGCTCCAATTCACCCCTCCACTTT.

The chain employs TRBV7-8 and TRBJ1-3; possible D gene TRBD1, 5 bases. This CDR3 is 16 amino acids long. V gave up 7 bases and J gave up 0 bases, with 16 bases separating them. Germline V gives CDR1 SGHVS, CDR2 FQNEAQ. As DNA, the CDR3 is TGTGCCAGCACCTCAGTGGGACCGAGCTCTGGAAACACCATATATTTT. Residues: CASTSVGPSSGNTIYF.

This clone was picked up one time. CDR3 bases: TGTGCCAGTAGTATCCTTACAGCGCTACAGGGGGACGGGGAGCTGTTTTTT. Protein: CASSILTALQGDGELFF. The J gene is TRBJ2-2, the V gene TRBV19, with TRBD1 matching over 8 bases. Trimming took 3 bases from V and 7 from J; bases not matched to a gene: 13. Per the germline V gene, CDR1 is LNHDA and CDR2 is SQIVND (reference sequence). This CDR3 is built from 17 residues. Supplemented by reference TRBV19 and TRBJ2-2, the full variable domain reads DGGITQSPKYLFRKEGQNVTLSCEQNLNHDAMYWYRQDPGQGLRLIYYSQIVNDFQKGDIAEGYSVSREKKESFPLTVTSAQKNPTAFYLCASSILTALQGDGELFFGEGSRLTVL.

CDR3 nucleotide sequence: TGTGCCAGCAGCCTCCGGACAGGCGGGGAGCTGTTTTTT. It yields the protein CASSLRTGGELFF. The chain recombines TRBV7-9 with TRBJ2-2; 7 bases match TRBD1. V was clipped by 5 bases and J by 7 bases; unmatched bases: 4. The CDR3 contains 13 residues. Germline V gene sequence: CDR1 SEHNR, CDR2 FQNEAQ (reference sequence).

The J gene is TRBJ1-2, the V gene TRBV6-5, with D unresolved. V lost 1 base, J lost 1 base, and 7 bases lay in between. The germline gives CDR1 MNHEY, CDR2 SVGAGI. This CDR3 comprises 14 residues. As DNA, the CDR3 is TGTGCCAGCAGTTACTTGAGTGATAACTATGGCTACACCTTC. Translated: CASSYLSDNYGYTF.

This clone has just one count. The chain couples TRBV9 to TRBJ1-4; D uncertain. Germline lookup yields CDR1 SGDLS and CDR2 YYNGEE. V lost 4 bases and J lost 0, with 7 bases in between. The CDR3 spans 14 residues. DNA for the CDR3: TGTGCCAGCAGCCGGCCGGCAACTAATGAAAAACTGTTTTTT. Its translation is CASSRPATNEKLFF.

The rearrangement links TRBV27 to TRBJ2-1, with D possibly TRBD2 on 5 matching bases. V lost 3 bases, J lost 9 bases, and 12 bases lay in between. CDR1 and CDR2 from the germline V gene are MNHEY and SMNVEV (reference sequence). The length of the CDR3 is 13 residues. CDR3: CASSLVSRGEQFF. CDR3 DNA: TGTGCCAGCAGTTTGGTTAGTCGGGGTGAGCAGTTCTTC.

The J gene is TRBJ1-5, the V gene TRBV28; D is uncertain. The germline V gene has CDR1 MDHEN and CDR2 SYDVKM. With 3 bases removed from V and 0 bases from J, the gap between germline ends came to 12 bases. The length of the CDR3 is 16 residues. CDR3 protein: CASSLESYSSNQPQHF. The CDR3 nucleotides are TGTGCCAGCAGTTTGGAGTCCTATAGTAGCAATCAGCCCCAGCATTTT. Supplemented by reference TRBV28 and TRBJ1-5, the full variable domain reads DVKVTQSSRYLVKRTGEKVFLECVQDMDHENMFWYRQDPGLGLRLIYFSYDVKMKEKGDIPEGYSVSREKKERFSLILESASTNQTSMYLCASSLESYSSNQPQHFGDGTRLSIL.

V and J are TRBV27 and TRBJ2-1, with 9 bases fitting TRBD1. The CDR3 has 16 amino acids. The J segment lost 9 bases and the V segment lost 5 bases, leaving 14 bases of the junction unmatched. Germline V gene data show CDR1 as MNHEY and CDR2 as SMNVEV (reference sequence). The CDR3 loop is CASSQGQGDVQFEQFF. CDR3 nucleotides: TGTGCCAGCAGTCAGGGACAGGGTGATGTACAATTTGAGCAGTTCTTC.

The chain recombines TRBV15 with TRBJ1-5; no definite D call. From germline, CDR1 is LNHNV and CDR2 YYDKDF (reference sequence). The length of the CDR3 is 12 residues. Deletions cut 0 bases from V and 9 bases from J, with 6 bases between. CDR3 sequence: CATSREGRPQHF. The CDR3 region has the DNA TGTGCCACCAGCAGAGAAGGACGGCCCCAGCATTTT.

The chain uses TRBV4-1 and TRBJ2-7; the D is unclear. Trimming took 1 base from V and 0 from J, leaving 4 bases between them. This CDR3 is 13 amino acids long. The germline V gene has CDR1 MGHRA and CDR2 YSYEKL. Here the CDR3 DNA reads TGCGCCAGCAGCCAAGGCGTCTCCTACGAGCAGTACTTC. Its translation: CASSQGVSYEQYF.